Shown below are 25 T cell receptor beta chains from a single sample sequenced in a study of blood T cell repertoires in COVID-19. The assay was immunoSEQ multiplex PCR, and TCRdb's table has in-frame clones only and misses some. The sample consists of 150,000 to 200,000 clones, around 79% of them appearing once. The sample comprised peripheral blood. The receptor set was obtained from a woman in her sixties or seventies with acute or convalescent COVID-19.

The chain has TRBV2 and TRBJ2-2, with TRBD1 matching over 10 bases. CDR3 size: 17 residues. V lost 5 bases, J lost 6 bases, and 12 bases stayed unmatched. CDR1 and CDR2 (germline): SNHLY, FYNNEI. CDR3 protein: CASSNRDRGSLSGELFF. In nucleotides, the CDR3 is TGTGCCAGCAGTAACCGGGACAGGGGTTCGTTGTCCGGGGAGCTGTTTTTT.

This sequence joins TRBV7-2 and TRBJ2-2; 8 nucleotides line up with TRBD2. The CDR3 has 16 amino acids. Germline CDR1 SGHTA, CDR2 FQGNSA. The V gene end was trimmed by 2 bases and the J gene end by 4 bases; junction bases not matched to a gene: 6. CDR3 protein: CASSLRAGGPTGELFF. The DNA of the CDR3 is TGTGCCAGCAGCTTACGGGCGGGAGGTCCCACCGGGGAGCTGTTTTTT. The full variable domain, its missing parts supplied by reference TRBV7-2 and TRBJ2-2, is GAGVSQSPSNKVTEKGKDVELRCDPISGHTALYWYRQSLGQGLEFLIYFQGNSAPDKSGLPSDRFSAERTGGSVSTLTIQRTQQEDSAVYLCASSLRAGGPTGELFFGEGSRLTVL.

This chain uses TRBV6-5 with TRBJ2-1; TRBD2 matches at 13 bases. CDR1 is MNHEY, CDR2 SVGAGI, per germline. V was clipped by 6 bases and J by 8 bases; unmatched bases: 4. This CDR3 has 14 residues. CDR3 region: CASRTSGRTHEQFF. The CDR3 nucleotides are TGTGCCAGCAGGACTAGCGGGAGGACCCATGAGCAGTTCTTC.

The rearrangement links TRBV7-8 to TRBJ2-5; 8 bases fit TRBD2. There are 14 residues in the CDR3. V gave up 5 bases and J gave up 4 bases; unmatched junction bases: 6. From germline, CDR1 is SGHVS and CDR2 FQNEAQ. The CDR3 nucleotides are TGTGCCAGCAGCCGAGCGGGAGTCGCAGAGACCCAGTACTTC. Its protein is CASSRAGVAETQYF.

The gene calls are TRBV7-3 and TRBJ2-1, with TRBD2 identical over 7 bases. Trimming removed 4 bases from V and 9 bases from J; junction bases left unmatched: 6. From germline, CDR1 is SGHTA and CDR2 FQGTGA. The CDR3 extends over 13 amino acids. The CDR3 region is CASSSRLATEQFF. CDR3 nucleotide sequence: TGTGCCAGCAGCTCCCGACTAGCCACTGAGCAGTTCTTC.

This clone has only a few counts. The V gene is TRBV6-5, the J gene TRBJ1-1, with no clear D. Trimming took off 8 bases at V and 4 bases at J, with 11 bases between the two ends. This CDR3 region has 12 residues. The germline gives CDR1 MNHEY, CDR2 SVGAGI. CDR3 region: CASLSAGTEAFF. Written as DNA, the CDR3 is TGTGCCAGCCTTAGCGCGGGCACTGAAGCTTTCTTT.

This clone has only a few counts. The rearrangement joins TRBV2 to TRBJ2-7, with 8 bases aligning to TRBD1. This CDR3 contains 14 residues. Germline V lookup: CDR1 SNHLY, CDR2 FYNNEI. Trimming at V came to 5 bases and at J to 4 bases, leaving 7 bases not matched to a gene. Here the CDR3 reads CASSTADRGYEQYF. The CDR3 DNA follows: TGTGCCAGCAGTACAGCCGACAGGGGTTACGAGCAGTACTTC.

The CDR3 here is CALNRDRGTHEQYF. In nucleotides, the CDR3 is TGTGCCTTAAACCGGGACAGGGGAACTCACGAGCAGTACTTC. The chain couples TRBV30 to TRBJ2-7, with 10 bases aligning to TRBD1. Germline CDR1 is GTSNPN and CDR2 is SVGIG (reference sequence). The J segment lost 5 bases and the V segment lost 7 bases, leaving 11 bases of the junction unmatched. This CDR3 comprises 14 residues.

There are a few counts of this clone. The rearrangement uses TRBV24-1 and TRBJ2-2; a possible D gene is TRBD2 (5 bases). Germline V CDR1 and CDR2: KGHDR, SFDVKD. Trimming stripped 9 bases from V and 3 bases from J, with 16 bases between. This CDR3 comprises 15 residues. The CDR3: CATRGSGGYTGELFF. CDR3 coding DNA: TGTGCCACCCGTGGGTCCGGAGGATACACCGGGGAGCTGTTTTTT.

This clone has more than one count but fewer than ten. This rearrangement joins TRBV6-1 to TRBJ2-3, with D unclear. CDR1 MNHNS and CDR2 SASEGT come from the germline V gene. The CDR3 runs 12 residues. Trimming left V 1 base short and J 11 bases short, with 10 bases between. The CDR3 is CASSEGALVQYF. DNA of the CDR3: TGTGCCAGCAGTGAAGGGGCGCTTGTGCAGTATTTT.

The chain combines TRBV13 with TRBJ2-2; 10 bases fit TRBD2. The CDR3 is 17 amino acids. V dropped 4 bases and J dropped 4; count of bases not matched to a gene: 9. Germline-derived CDR1 and CDR2 are PRHDT and FYEKMQ (reference sequence). This chain's CDR3 is CASSSEGLADGTGELFF. The CDR3, as DNA: TGTGCCAGCAGCTCAGAAGGACTAGCGGACGGCACCGGGGAGCTGTTTTTT.

CDR3 DNA sequence: TGTGCCAGCAGCCTACGGGCAACAGGGAGCTTCCCAGATACGCAGTATTTT. It specifies CASSLRATGSFPDTQYF. The J gene is TRBJ2-3, the V gene TRBV7-3; possibly TRBD1 for D (6 bases). The CDR3 runs 17 residues. The germline V gene has CDR1 SGHTA and CDR2 FQGTGA. Deletions cut 5 bases from V and 4 bases from J, with 22 bases between.

The chain links TRBV19 to TRBJ2-1, with unresolved D. Trimming removed 3 bases at V and 4 bases at J, with 19 bases between. The CDR3 loop spans 17 amino acids. CDR1 and CDR2 from the germline V gene are LNHDA and SQIVND (reference sequence). In DNA, the CDR3 is TGTGCCAGTAGTATTGGCCGGCGGCGGTACCGATACAATGAGCAGTTCTTC. This translates into CASSIGRRRYRYNEQFF.

The genes are TRBV28 and TRBJ1-1, with D unresolved. This CDR3 is 13 amino acids long. V lost 4 bases and J lost 3, with 9 bases in between. From germline, CDR1 is MDHEN and CDR2 SYDVKM. The CDR3 nucleotides read TGTGCCAGCAGTTCCCACAGTGACACTGAAGCTTTCTTT. Residues: CASSSHSDTEAFF.

This clone was recorded once. The chain carries TRBV7-9 and TRBJ2-3; 10 bases align to TRBD2. V dropped 6 bases and J dropped 0; count of bases not matched to a gene: 12. CDR1 and CDR2 (germline): SEHNR, FQNEAQ (reference sequence). CDR3 length equals 18 residues. CDR3 protein: CASSSGLADLTSTDTQYF. In DNA, the CDR3 is TGTGCCAGCAGTTCCGGACTAGCGGACCTCACTAGCACAGATACGCAGTATTTT.

The genes are TRBV3-1 (or the pseudogene TRBV3-2) and TRBJ1-6; TRBD1 matches 10 bases. The junction had 9 bases not matched to a gene; V was cut back by 4 bases and J by 9 bases. This CDR3 is built from 16 residues. The germline CDR1 and CDR2 sequences are LGHDT and YNNKEL (reference sequence). The CDR3 loop is CASSPNRGTGASPLHF. CDR3 sequence (DNA): TGTGCCAGCAGCCCTAACCGGGGGACAGGGGCTTCACCCCTCCACTTT.

The genes are TRBV9 and TRBJ2-2, with 9 bases lining up with TRBD2. Trimming at V came to 4 bases and at J to 6 bases, leaving 13 bases not matched to a gene. Per the germline V gene, CDR1 is SGDLS and CDR2 is YYNGEE. The CDR3 contains 17 residues. The CDR3 here is CASSPPRGASGAGELFF. The CDR3 coding sequence is TGTGCCAGCAGCCCGCCGAGGGGGGCTAGCGGGGCCGGGGAGCTGTTTTTT.

The chain recombines TRBV4-1 with TRBJ2-5; tentatively, D is TRBD2 (5 bases). Trimming stripped 1 base from V and 1 base from J, with 7 bases between. The V gene's germline CDR1 is MGHRA and CDR2 YSYEKL. The CDR3 totals 14 residues. The CDR3 region is CASSQGTFQETQYF. CDR3 in DNA: TGCGCCAGCAGCCAAGGGACTTTCCAAGAGACCCAGTACTTC.

The V gene is TRBV7-2, the J gene TRBJ2-3; 10 positions agree with TRBD2. Germline V gene sequence: CDR1 SGHTA, CDR2 FQGNSA. V lost 5 bases and J lost 2; bases outside the gene matches: 7. The CDR3 totals 16 residues. CDR3 coding DNA: TGTGCCAGCAGCAGCCGAGGGACTAGCGACACAGATACGCAGTATTTT. Translated, it gives CASSSRGTSDTDTQYF.

The chain has TRBV5-1 and TRBJ2-1; TRBD2 agrees at 7 bases. V trimming: 3 bases; J trimming: 0 bases; junction bases outside the gene matches: 12. The CDR3 has 18 residues. Germline CDR1 and CDR2: SGHRS and YFSETQ. CDR3 loop: CASSSRQTSINSYNEQFF. In DNA, the CDR3 is TGCGCCAGCAGCTCCAGACAGACTAGCATAAACTCCTACAATGAGCAGTTCTTC.

The chain is built from TRBV5-4 and TRBJ2-1; 11 bases fit TRBD2. This CDR3 has 15 amino acids. V lost 2 bases, J lost 7 bases, and 5 bases stayed unmatched. CDR1 SGHNT and CDR2 YYREEE come from the germline V gene (reference sequence). The CDR3 sequence: CASSFLLAGDNEQFF. CDR3 DNA sequence: TGTGCCAGCAGCTTTTTACTAGCGGGAGATAATGAGCAGTTCTTC.

The rearrangement uses TRBV11-3 and TRBJ2-1, with TRBD1 matching 9 bases. The CDR3 runs to 18 residues. V lost 4 bases and J lost 7; bases outside the gene matches: 17. Per the germline V gene, CDR1 is SGHNT and CDR2 is YENEEA. In DNA, the CDR3 is TGTGCCAGCAGCTCTAGAGACACGGGACAGGGAGGCCTAAATGAGCAGTTCTTC. It encodes CASSSRDTGQGGLNEQFF.

The chain combines TRBV27 with TRBJ1-2; D unclear. Germline V gene lookup returns CDR1 MNHEY and CDR2 SMNVEV (reference sequence). The CDR3 is 13 residues long. Deletions cut 2 bases from V and 2 bases from J, with 6 bases between. The chain's CDR3 is CASSLTRNYGYTF. In DNA, the CDR3 is TGTGCCAGCAGTTTAACCCGGAACTATGGCTACACCTTC.

This chain uses TRBV3-1 (or the pseudogene TRBV3-2) with TRBJ2-2, with D maybe TRBD2 (5 bases). This CDR3 has 12 amino acids. Per germline, CDR1 LGHDT and CDR2 YNNKEL (reference sequence). Trimming shortened V by 8 bases and J by 7 bases, and 11 bases separated the two germline ends. CDR3 sequence (DNA): TGTGCCAGCGGTTCTGGAGGCGGGGAGCTGTTTTTT. As protein: CASGSGGGELFF.

The CDR3 sequence is CASSKPTGLPDTQYF. The CDR3 DNA follows: TGTGCCAGCAGCAAACCGACAGGGTTGCCAGATACGCAGTATTTT. The gene calls are TRBV21-1 and TRBJ2-3; TRBD1, the table's D call, lacks a check against the DNA. TRBV21-1 is a pseudogene locus. The CDR3 is made up of 15 amino acids.